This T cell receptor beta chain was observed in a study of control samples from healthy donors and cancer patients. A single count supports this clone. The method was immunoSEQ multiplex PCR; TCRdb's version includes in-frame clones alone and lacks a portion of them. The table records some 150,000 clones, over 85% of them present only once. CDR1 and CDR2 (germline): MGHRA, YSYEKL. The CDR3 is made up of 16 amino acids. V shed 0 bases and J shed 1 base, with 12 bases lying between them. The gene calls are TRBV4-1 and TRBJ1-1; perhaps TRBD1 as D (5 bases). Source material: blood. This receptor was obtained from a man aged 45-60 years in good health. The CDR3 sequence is CASSQDQGVANTEAFF. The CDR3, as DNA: TGCGCCAGCAGCCAAGACCAAGGGGTTGCGAACACTGAAGCTTTCTTT.